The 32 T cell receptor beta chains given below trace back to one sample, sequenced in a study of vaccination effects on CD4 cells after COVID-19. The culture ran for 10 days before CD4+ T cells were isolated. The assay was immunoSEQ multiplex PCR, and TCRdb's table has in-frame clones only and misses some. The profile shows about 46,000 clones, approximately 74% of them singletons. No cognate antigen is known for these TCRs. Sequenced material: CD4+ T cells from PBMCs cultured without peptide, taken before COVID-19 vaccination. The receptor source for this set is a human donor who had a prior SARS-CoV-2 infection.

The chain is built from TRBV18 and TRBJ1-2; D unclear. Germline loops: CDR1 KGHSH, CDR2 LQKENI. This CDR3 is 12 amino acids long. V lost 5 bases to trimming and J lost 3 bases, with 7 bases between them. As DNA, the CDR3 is TGTGCCAGCTCAAGTGCGCACTATGGCTACACCTTC. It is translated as CASSSAHYGYTF.

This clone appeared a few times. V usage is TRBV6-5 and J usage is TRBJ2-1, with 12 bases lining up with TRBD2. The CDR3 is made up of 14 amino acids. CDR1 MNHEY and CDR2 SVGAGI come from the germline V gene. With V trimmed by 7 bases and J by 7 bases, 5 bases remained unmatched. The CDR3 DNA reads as TGTGCCAGCACTTCTGGACTAGCGGGGAATGAGCAGTTCTTC. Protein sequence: CASTSGLAGNEQFF.

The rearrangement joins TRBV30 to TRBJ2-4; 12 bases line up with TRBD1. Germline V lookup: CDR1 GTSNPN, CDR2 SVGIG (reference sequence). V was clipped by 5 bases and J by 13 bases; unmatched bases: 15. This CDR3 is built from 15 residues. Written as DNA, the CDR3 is TGTGCCTGGGCTTCTCTTCCCGGGACAGGGGGCCCCCAGTACTTC. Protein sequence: CAWASLPGTGGPQYF.

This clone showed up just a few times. CDR3 in DNA: TGTGCCACCAGCAGAGTCAGGGGGGGGGCCTACAATGAGCAGTTCTTC. Translating gives CATSRVRGGAYNEQFF. This sequence joins TRBV15 and TRBJ2-1; D assignment may be TRBD1 or TRBD2 (7 bases each). Germline loops: CDR1 LNHNV, CDR2 YYDKDF (reference sequence). The CDR3 spans 16 residues. Trimming cost V 1 base and J 2 bases, with 12 bases left between them.

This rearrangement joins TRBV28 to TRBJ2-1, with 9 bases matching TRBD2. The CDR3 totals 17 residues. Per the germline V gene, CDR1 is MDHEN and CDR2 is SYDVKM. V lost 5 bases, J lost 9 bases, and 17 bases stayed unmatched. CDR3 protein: CASSRLLAGEGSVEQFF. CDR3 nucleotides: TGTGCCAGCAGTAGGTTGTTAGCGGGAGAAGGATCGGTTGAGCAGTTCTTC.

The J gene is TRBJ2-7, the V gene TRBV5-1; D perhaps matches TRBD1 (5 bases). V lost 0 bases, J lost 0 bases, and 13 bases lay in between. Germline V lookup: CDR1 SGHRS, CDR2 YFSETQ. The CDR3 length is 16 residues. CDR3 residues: CASSLVRQGYSYEQYF. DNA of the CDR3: TGCGCCAGCAGCTTGGTGCGGCAGGGATACTCCTACGAGCAGTACTTC.

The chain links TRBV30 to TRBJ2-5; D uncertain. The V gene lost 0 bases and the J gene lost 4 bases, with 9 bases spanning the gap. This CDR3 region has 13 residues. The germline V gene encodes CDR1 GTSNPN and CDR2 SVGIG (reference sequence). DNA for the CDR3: TGTGCCTGGAGTGTTATGACCATAGAGACCCAGTACTTC. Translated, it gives CAWSVMTIETQYF.

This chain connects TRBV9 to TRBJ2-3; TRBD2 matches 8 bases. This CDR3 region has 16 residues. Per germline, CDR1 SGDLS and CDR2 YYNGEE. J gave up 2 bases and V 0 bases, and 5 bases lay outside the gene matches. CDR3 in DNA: TGTGCCAGCAGCGTAGGGGTAGCGGGATTCACAGATACGCAGTATTTT. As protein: CASSVGVAGFTDTQYF.

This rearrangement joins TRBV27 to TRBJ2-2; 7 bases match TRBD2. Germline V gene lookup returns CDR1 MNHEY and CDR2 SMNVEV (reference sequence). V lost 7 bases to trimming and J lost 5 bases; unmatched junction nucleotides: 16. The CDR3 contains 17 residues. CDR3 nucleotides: TGTGCCAGCACTCATTTTGCGCTAGCGGAGCTTACCGGGGAGCTGTTTTTT. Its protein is CASTHFALAELTGELFF.

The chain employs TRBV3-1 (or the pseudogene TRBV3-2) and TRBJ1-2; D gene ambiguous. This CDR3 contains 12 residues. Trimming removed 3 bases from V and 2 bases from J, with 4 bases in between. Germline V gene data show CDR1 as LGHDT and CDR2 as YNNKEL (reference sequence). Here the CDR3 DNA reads TGTGCCAGCAGCCAGGAAAACTATGGCTACACCTTC. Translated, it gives CASSQENYGYTF.

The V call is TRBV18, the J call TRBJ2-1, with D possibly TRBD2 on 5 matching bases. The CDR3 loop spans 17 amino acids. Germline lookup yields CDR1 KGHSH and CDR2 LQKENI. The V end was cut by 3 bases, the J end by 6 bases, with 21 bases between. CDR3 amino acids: CASSPEPRGWGGNEQFF. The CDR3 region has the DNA TGTGCCAGCTCACCGGAGCCACGGGGATGGGGTGGCAATGAGCAGTTCTTC.

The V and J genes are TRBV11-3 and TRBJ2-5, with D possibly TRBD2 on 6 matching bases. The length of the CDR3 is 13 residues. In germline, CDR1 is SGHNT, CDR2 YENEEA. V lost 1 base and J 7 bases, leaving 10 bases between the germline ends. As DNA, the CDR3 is TGTGCCAGCAGCTTAGCCCAGGGAGGGACCCAGTACTTC. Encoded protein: CASSLAQGGTQYF.

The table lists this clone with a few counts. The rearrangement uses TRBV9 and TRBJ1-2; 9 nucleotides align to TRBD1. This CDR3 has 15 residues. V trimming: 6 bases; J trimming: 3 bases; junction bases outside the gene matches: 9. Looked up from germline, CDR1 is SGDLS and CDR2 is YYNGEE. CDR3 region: CASTPGTGYDYGYTF. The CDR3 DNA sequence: TGTGCCAGCACACCCGGGACAGGGTACGACTATGGCTACACCTTC.

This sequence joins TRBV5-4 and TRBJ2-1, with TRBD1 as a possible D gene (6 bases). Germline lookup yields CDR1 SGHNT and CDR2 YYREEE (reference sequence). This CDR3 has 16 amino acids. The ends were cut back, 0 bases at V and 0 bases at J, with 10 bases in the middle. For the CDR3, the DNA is TGTGCCAGCAGCTTGGCCCAGGGGCGCTCCTACAATGAGCAGTTCTTC. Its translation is CASSLAQGRSYNEQFF.

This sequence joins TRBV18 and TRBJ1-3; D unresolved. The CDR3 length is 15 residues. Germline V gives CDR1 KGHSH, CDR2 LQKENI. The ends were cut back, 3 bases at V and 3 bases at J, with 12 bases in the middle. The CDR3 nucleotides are TGTGCCAGCTCACCTTCGTACGGGGTTGGAAACACCATATATTTT. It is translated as CASSPSYGVGNTIYF.

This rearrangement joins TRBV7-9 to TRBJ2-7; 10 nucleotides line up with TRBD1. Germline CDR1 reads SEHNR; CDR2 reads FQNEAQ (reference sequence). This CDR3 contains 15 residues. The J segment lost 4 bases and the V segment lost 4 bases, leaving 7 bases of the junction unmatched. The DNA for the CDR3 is TGTGCCAGCAGCTCCTCGGGACAGGGGCCTTACGAGCAGTACTTC. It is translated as CASSSSGQGPYEQYF.

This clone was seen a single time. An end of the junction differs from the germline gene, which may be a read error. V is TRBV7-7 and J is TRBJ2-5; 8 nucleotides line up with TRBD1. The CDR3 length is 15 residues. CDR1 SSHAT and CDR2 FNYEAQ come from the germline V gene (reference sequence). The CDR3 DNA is TGTGCTAGCAGCGCAACAGGGGGATTGGCAGAGACCCAGTACTTC. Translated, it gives CASSATGGLAETQYF.

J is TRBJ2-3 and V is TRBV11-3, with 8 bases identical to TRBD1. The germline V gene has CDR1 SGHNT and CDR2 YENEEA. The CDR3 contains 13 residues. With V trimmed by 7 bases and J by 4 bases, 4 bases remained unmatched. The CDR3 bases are TGTGCCAGCAACAACAGGGGGGCAGATACGCAGTATTTT. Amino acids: CASNNRGADTQYF.

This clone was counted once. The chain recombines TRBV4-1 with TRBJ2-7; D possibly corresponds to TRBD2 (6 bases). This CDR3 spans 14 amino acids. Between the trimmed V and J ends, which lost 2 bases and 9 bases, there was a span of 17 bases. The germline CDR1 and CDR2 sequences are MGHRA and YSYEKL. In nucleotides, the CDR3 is TGCGCCAGCAGCCAACAGGCTAGCGAGTTCGGGCAGTACTTC. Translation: CASSQQASEFGQYF.

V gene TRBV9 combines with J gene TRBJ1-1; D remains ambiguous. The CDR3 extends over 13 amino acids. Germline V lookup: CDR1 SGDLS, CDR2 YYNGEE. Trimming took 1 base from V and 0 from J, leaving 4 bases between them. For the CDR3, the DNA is TGTGCCAGCAGCGTATCGGTGAACACTGAAGCTTTCTTT. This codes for CASSVSVNTEAFF.

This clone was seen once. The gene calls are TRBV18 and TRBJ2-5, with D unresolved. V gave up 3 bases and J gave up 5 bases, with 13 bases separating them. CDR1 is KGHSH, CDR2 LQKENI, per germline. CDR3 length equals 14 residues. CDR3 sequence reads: CASSPYLLGETQYF. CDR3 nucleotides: TGTGCCAGCTCACCGTATCTTTTGGGGGAGACCCAGTACTTC. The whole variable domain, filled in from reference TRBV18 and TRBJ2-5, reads NAGVMQNPRHLVRRRGQEARLRCSPMKGHSHVYWYRQLPEEGLKFMVYLQKENIIDESGMPKERFSAEFPKEGPSILRIQQVVRGDSAAYFCASSPYLLGETQYFGPGTRLLVL.

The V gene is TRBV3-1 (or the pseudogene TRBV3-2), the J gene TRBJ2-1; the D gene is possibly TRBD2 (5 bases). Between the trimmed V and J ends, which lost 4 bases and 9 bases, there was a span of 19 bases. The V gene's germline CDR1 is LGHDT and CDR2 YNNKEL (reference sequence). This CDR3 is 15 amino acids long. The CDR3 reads CASSLATIRGGEQFF. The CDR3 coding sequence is TGTGCCAGCAGCCTCGCGACCATCCGGGGTGGTGAGCAGTTCTTC.

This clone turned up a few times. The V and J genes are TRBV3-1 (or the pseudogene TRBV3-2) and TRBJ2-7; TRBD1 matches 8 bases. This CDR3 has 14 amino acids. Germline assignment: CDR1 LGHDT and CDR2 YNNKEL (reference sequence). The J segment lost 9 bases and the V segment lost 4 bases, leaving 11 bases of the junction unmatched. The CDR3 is CASSLGRQGMGQYF. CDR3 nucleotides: TGTGCCAGCAGCCTAGGAAGACAGGGGATGGGGCAGTACTTC.

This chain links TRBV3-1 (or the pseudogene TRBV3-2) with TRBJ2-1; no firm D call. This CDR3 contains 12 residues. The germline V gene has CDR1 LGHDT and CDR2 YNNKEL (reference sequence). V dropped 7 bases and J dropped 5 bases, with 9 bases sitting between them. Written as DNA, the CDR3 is TGTGCCAGCATTGACTTAAACAATGAGCAGTTCTTC. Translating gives CASIDLNNEQFF.

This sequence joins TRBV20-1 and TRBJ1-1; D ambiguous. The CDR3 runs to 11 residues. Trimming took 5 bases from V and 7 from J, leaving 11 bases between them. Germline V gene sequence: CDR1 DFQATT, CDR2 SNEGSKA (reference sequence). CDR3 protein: CSAGPTREAFF. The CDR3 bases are TGCAGTGCTGGACCGACACGTGAAGCTTTCTTT.

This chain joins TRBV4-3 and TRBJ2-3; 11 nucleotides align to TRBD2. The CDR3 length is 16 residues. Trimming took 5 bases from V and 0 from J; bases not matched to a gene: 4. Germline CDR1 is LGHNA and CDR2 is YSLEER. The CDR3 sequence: CASSDWTSGSTDTQYF. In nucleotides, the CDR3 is TGCGCCAGCAGCGACTGGACTAGCGGGAGCACAGATACGCAGTATTTT.

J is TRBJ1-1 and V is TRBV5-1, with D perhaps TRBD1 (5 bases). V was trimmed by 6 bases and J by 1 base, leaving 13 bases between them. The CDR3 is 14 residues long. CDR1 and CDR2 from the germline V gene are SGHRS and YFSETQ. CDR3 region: CASTRGAGNTEAFF. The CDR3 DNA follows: TGCGCCAGCACCCGAGGGGCCGGGAACACTGAAGCTTTCTTT. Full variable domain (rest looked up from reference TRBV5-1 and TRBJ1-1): KAGVTQTPRYLIKTRGQQVTLSCSPISGHRSVSWYQQTPGQGLQFLFEYFSETQRNKGNFPGRFSGRQFSNSRSEMNVSTLELGDSALYLCASTRGAGNTEAFFGQGTRLTVV.

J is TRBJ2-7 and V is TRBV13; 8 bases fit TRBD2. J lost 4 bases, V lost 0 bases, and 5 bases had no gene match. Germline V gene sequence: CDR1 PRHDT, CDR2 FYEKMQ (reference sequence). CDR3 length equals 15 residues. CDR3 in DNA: TGTGCCAGCAGCTTAGGCTTTGCGGGGGGATACGAGCAGTACTTC. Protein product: CASSLGFAGGYEQYF.

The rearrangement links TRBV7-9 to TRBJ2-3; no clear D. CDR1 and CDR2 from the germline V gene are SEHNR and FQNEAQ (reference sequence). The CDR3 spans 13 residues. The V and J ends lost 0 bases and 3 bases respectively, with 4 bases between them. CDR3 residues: CASSLAATDTQYF. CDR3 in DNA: TGTGCCAGCAGCTTAGCAGCGACAGATACGCAGTATTTT. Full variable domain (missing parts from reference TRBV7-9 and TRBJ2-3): DTGVSQNPRHKITKRGQNVTFRCDPISEHNRLYWYRQTLGQGPEFLTYFQNEAQLEKSRLLSDRFSAERPKGSFSTLEIQRTEQGDSAMYLCASSLAATDTQYFGPGTRLTVL.

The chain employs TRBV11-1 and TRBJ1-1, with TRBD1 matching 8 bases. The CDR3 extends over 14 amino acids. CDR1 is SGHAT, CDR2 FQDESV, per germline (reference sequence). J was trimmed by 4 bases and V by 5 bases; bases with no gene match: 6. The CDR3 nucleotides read TGTGCCAGCAGCGCCGACAGGGGTGGCACTGAAGCTTTCTTT. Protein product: CASSADRGGTEAFF.

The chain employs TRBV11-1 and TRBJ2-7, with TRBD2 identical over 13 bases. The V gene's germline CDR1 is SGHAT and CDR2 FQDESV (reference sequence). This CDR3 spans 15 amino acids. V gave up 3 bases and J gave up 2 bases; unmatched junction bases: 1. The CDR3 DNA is TGTGCCAGCAGCTTCGGGACTAGCGGGACCTACGAGCAGTACTTC. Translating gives CASSFGTSGTYEQYF. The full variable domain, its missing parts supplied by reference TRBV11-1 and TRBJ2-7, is EAEVAQSPRYKITEKSQAVAFWCDPISGHATLYWYRQILGQGPELLVQFQDESVVDDSQLPKDRFSAERLKGVDSTLKIQPAELGDSAMYLCASSFGTSGTYEQYFGPGTRLTVT.

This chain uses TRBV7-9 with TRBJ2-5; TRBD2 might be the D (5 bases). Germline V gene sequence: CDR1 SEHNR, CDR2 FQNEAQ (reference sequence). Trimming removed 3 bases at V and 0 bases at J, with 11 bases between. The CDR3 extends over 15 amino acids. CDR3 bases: TGTGCCAGCAGCTTGTTACTAGTGGACCAAGAGACCCAGTACTTC. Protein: CASSLLLVDQETQYF.